This paragraph covers one T cell receptor beta chain sequence. As yet, its antigen is unknown. The data belong to a study of shared clonotypes between healthy human individuals. The study's findings and limits: The study's rarefaction showed incomplete sorted-subset sequencing despite large depth.

Trimming removed 4 bases at V and 6 bases at J, with 12 bases between. Germline CDR1 and CDR2: SQVTM and ANQGSEA. The CDR3 consists of 12 residues. Here immunoSEQ multiplex PCR was the method, and the copy in TCRdb shows in-frame clones only, minus some. The table lists approximately 320,000 clones, around two thirds of them singletons. Sequenced input: memory CD4+ T cells sorted from blood. This sample's subset: CD45RA-negative fraction. The rearrangement joins TRBV29-1 to TRBJ1-1; weak D call: TRBD1 (5 bases). The TCR was taken from a man aged 25-40 years in good health. The chain's CDR3 is CSVVGPGAEAFF. CDR3 coding DNA: TGCAGCGTTGTGGGGCCAGGCGCTGAAGCTTTCTTT.